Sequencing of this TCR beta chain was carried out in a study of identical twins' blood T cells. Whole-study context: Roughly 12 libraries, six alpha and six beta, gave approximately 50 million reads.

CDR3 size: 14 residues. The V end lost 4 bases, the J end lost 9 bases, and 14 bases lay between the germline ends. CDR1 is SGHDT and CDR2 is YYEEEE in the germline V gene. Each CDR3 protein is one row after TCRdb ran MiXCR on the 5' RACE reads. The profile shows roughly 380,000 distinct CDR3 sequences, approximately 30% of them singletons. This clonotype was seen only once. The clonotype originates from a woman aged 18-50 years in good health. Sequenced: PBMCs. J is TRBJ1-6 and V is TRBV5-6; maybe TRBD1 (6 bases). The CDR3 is CASSPGTMGSPLHF. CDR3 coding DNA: TGTGCCAGCAGCCCCGGGACAATGGGTTCACCCCTCCACTTT.